The entry that follows covers one T cell receptor (beta chain) sequence. Its antigen is still unknown. Per-base qualities were not stored, and no clone one base away is much larger. From the germline V gene, CDR1 is SQVTM and CDR2 is ANQGSEA. The trim is 4 bases for V and 7 bases for J, with a gap of 20 bases between the germline ends. From the cysteine up to the phenylalanine, the CDR3 has a length of 14 residues. The only DNA kept is the CDR3, 42 bases in frame from the first base. This record comes from a study of blood T cells in healthy people across ages (dated by TCRdb to between 2014 and 2016). For context, the study as a whole: In model experiments, template switching captured about one uniquely barcoded TCR beta cDNA molecule for every two T cells. Using deep sequencing normalized with unique cDNA molecular identifiers, the study measured how TCR beta repertoire diversity changes with age. Four age groups were formed from the donors: young (average around 15 years), middle-aged (less than 40), aged (roughly 56) and long-lived (82). To avoid experimental bias, donors of different ages were distributed randomly across sequencing lanes. Using the same blood draw, the study looked at two additional independent replicas of 1 million unique cDNA reads for two donors, one aged 18 to 30 and the other aged 80 or older. Paper-wide results and their limitations: Estimates of total diversity from one million sequenced T cells were regarded as lower bounds and underestimates. Since profiling was done on bulk unsorted PBMCs, naive and antigen-experienced compartments could not be conclusively compared. Observed TCR beta diversity correlated strongly with the percentage of naive T cells measured by flow cytometry. Observed TCR beta diversity per million T cells fell roughly linearly with age, and a significant reduction was already apparent by age about 36. Compared with the aged group, the long-lived group had more naive CD4+ T cells, fewer expanded clones and increased TCR diversity, a pattern suggesting age selection. Because donor CMV infection status was unknown, age-related changes in expanded clonotypes were potentially confounded.

Donors were around 37 systemically healthy Caucasian individuals from Russia aged roughly 6 to 100 years. Each donor gave approximately 10 milliliters of peripheral blood, collected into EDTA-treated Vacutainer tubes. Ficoll-Paque density-gradient centrifugation was used to isolate PBMCs, with at least 7 million per sample. Total RNA was extracted from PBMCs with Trizol reagent, with at least 6 micrograms obtained per sample. The percentages of naive CD45RAhigh/CD27high T cells were determined by flow cytometry on a PBMC aliquot from every donor. The method behind the library was 5' RACE. Data came from an Illumina HiSeq 2500. A second 7 to 11 cycle PCR used a sample-barcoded 5' primer and a J-beta primer mix. A template-switch 5' adaptor carrying 12 random nucleotides introduced a unique molecular identifier onto each TCR beta cDNA molecule. At least 2.5 million CDR3-containing paired-end reads were obtained from each sample. The Mint cDNA synthesis kit, primed by a TRBC-specific oligonucleotide, was used to synthesize first-strand cDNA from all RNA. All cDNA was treated with uracil-DNA glycosylase and then went through a first 18-cycle PCR with the universal primers M1SS and BC2_uni_R. The source study handled its data this way. Normalization of each sample was performed by random selection of 1 million high-quality reads, each carrying a distinct molecular identifier. Instead of being binned into consensus sequences, reads that shared molecular identifiers were thrown out. MiTCR, set to a Q25 quality threshold and the strictest error-elimination algorithm, was used for CDR3 identification, clonotype clustering and error correction. Lower-bound total TCR beta diversity was estimated with a nonparametric unseen species model using Euler transformation. Through fastp at Q25 and MiXCR, TCRdb rebuilt clones from the public reads, retaining in-frame beta chains. Rows merge per CDR3 protein into single entries with the most common DNA and genes. The V and J calls and clone size come from TCRdb's table, not from the authors' own analysis. For this sample the table gives hundreds of thousands of distinct CDR3 sequences, of which roughly three fifths were detected only once. Together, the top ten hold 20% to 30% of the sample.

The rearranged chain carries TRBV29-1 and TRBJ2-7; perhaps TRBD1 is the D gene, with 6 bases matching. This sequence originates from a man in his forties in good health. The sequenced material came from blood. The nucleotide sequence is given as TGCAGCGTTGTCGTGCAGAGGGGGTTCGTGGAGCAGTACTTC. Protein translation: CSVVVQRGFVEQYF.